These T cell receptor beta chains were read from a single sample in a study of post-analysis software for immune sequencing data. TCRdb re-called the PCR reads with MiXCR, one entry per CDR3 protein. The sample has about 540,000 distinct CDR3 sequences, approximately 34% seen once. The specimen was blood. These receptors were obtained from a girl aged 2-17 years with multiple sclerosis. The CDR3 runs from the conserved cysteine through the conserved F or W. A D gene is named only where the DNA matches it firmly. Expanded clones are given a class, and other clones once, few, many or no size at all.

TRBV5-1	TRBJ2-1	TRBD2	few	CATTSASGGAGEQFF	TGCGCCACCACATCGGCTAGCGGGGGGGCTGGTGAGCAGTTCTTC
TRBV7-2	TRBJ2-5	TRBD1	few	CASSSRQGSRTQYF	TGTGCCAGCAGCTCGCGACAGGGGTCGAGGACCCAGTACTTC
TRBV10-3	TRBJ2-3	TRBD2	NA	CAISDLRGDGTDTQYF	TGTGCCATCAGTGATTTGCGGGGGGATGGAACAGATACGCAGTATTTT
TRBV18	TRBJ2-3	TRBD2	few	CASSRGTSGGPDTQYF	TGTGCCAGCTCACGAGGGACTAGCGGGGGCCCAGATACGCAGTATTTT
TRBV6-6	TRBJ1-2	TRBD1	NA	CASSSSDRILGYTF	TGTGCCAGCAGTTCGTCGGACAGGATACTTGGCTACACCTTC
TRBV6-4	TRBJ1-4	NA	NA	CASSEVPGTEKLFF	TGTGCCAGCAGTGAAGTCCCGGGTACTGAAAAACTGTTTTTT
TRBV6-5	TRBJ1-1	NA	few	CASSTPEATNTEAFF	TGTGCCAGCAGTACCCCGGAGGCCACGAACACTGAAGCTTTCTTT
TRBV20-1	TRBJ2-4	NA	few	CSQRGGRIQYF	TGCAGTCAAAGGGGGGGACGCATTCAGTACTTC
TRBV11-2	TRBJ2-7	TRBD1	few	CASSTSQGSYEQYF	TGTGCCAGCTCCACTTCACAGGGGTCCTACGAGCAGTACTTC
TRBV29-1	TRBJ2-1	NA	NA	CSVEQTGPGEQFF	TGCAGCGTTGAACAAACAGGGCCTGGTGAGCAGTTCTTC
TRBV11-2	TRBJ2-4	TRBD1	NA	CASSLSQGLAKNIQYF	TGTGCCAGCAGCTTATCACAGGGGCTAGCCAAAAACATTCAGTACTTC
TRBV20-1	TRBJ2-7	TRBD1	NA	CSARQGANEQYF	TGCAGTGCTAGACAGGGGGCCAACGAGCAGTACTTC
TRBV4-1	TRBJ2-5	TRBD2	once	CASSQAGLAGAQETQYF	TGCGCCAGCAGCCAAGCGGGACTAGCGGGGGCTCAAGAGACCCAGTACTTC
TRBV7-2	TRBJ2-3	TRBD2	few	CASSLAGTSERDTQYF	TGTGCCAGCAGCTTAGCCGGGACTAGCGAAAGAGATACGCAGTATTTT
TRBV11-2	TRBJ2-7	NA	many	CASSPFGPYEQYF	TGTGCCAGCAGCCCATTCGGACCCTACGAGCAGTACTTC
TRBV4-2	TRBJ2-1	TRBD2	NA	CASSQDPSGRKGETQFF	TGTGCCAGCAGCCAAGATCCCAGCGGGAGGAAGGGAGAGACCCAGTTCTTC
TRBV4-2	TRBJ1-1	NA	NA	CASSQDDRRNAEAFF	TGTGCCAGCAGCCAAGACGACAGGAGGAACGCTGAAGCTTTCTTT
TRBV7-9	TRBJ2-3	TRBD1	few	CASSDRPGQGTDTQYF	TGTGCCAGCAGCGATAGACCGGGACAGGGTACAGATACGCAGTATTTT
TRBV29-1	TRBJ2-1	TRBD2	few	CSVRGGLYYNEQFF	TGCAGCGTTCGGGGGGGGTTATACTACAATGAGCAGTTCTTC
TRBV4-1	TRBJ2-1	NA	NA	CASSPALTNYNEQFF	TGCGCCAGCAGCCCCGCGCTGACGAATTACAATGAGCAGTTCTTC
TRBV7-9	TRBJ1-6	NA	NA	CASSQELGSPLHF	TGTGCCAGCAGCCAGGAACTGGGATCACCCCTCCACTTT
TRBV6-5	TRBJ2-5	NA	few	CASSPSGGPQETQYF	TGTGCCAGCAGTCCCTCAGGGGGGCCCCAAGAGACCCAGTACTTC
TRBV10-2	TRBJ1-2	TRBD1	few	CASRKASGTGDYGYTF	TGCGCCAGCAGGAAGGCTTCCGGGACAGGGGACTATGGCTACACCTTC
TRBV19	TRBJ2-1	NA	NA	CASSMTLYNEQFF	TGTGCCAGTAGTATGACCCTCTACAATGAGCAGTTCTTC
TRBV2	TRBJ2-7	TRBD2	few	CASSGRLASYEQYF	TGTGCCAGCAGTGGTCGACTAGCGAGCTACGAGCAGTACTTC
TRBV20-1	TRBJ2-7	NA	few	CSVQRWPGVHEQYF	TGCAGTGTACAGAGGTGGCCAGGCGTGCACGAGCAGTACTTC
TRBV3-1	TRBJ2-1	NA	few	CASSPGLYYNEQFF	TGTGCCAGCAGCCCCGGACTATACTACAATGAGCAGTTCTTC
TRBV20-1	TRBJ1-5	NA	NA	CSASPVKSGGNQPQHF	TGCAGTGCTAGCCCCGTAAAGTCGGGGGGCAATCAGCCCCAGCATTTT
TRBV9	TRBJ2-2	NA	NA	CASSPRNSQELFF	TGTGCCAGCAGCCCTAGGAACTCTCAGGAGCTGTTTTTT
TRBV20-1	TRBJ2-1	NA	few	CSARDLGASLDEQFF	TGCAGTGCTAGAGATTTGGGGGCGAGCCTAGATGAGCAGTTCTTC
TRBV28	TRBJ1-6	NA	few	CASSQVPNSPLHF	TGTGCCAGCAGTCAGGTACCGAATTCACCCCTCCACTTT
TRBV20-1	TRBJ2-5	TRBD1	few	CSARGGQAYQETQYF	TGCAGTGCTAGGGGCGGACAGGCGTACCAAGAGACCCAGTACTTC
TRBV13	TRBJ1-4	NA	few	CASSLLLDVPIKWETNEKLFF	TGTGCCAGCAGCTTACTCTTAGATGTACCCATTAAATGGGAAACTAATGAAAAACTGTTTTTT
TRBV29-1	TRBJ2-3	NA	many	CSVVRIDTQYF	TGCAGCGTCGTCAGGATAGATACGCAGTATTTT
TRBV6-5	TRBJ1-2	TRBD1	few	CASSYQGQGGANYGYTF	TGTGCCAGCAGTTACCAGGGACAGGGAGGCGCTAACTATGGCTACACCTTC